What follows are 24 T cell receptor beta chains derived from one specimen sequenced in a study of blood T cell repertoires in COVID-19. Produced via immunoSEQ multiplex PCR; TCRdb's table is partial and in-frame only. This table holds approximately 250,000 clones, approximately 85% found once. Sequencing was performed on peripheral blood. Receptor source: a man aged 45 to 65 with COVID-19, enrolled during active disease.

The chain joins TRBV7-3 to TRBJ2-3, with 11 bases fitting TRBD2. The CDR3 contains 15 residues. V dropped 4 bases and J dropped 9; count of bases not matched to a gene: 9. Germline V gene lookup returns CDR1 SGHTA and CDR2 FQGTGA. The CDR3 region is CASSSIAGGPKTQYF. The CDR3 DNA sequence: TGTGCCAGCAGCTCGATAGCGGGGGGGCCTAAAACGCAGTATTTT. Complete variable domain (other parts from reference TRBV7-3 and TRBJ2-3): GAGVSQTPSNKVTEKGKYVELRCDPISGHTALYWYRQSLGQGPEFLIYFQGTGAADDSGLPNDRFFAVRPEGSVSTLKIQRTERGDSAVYLCASSSIAGGPKTQYFGPGTRLTVL.

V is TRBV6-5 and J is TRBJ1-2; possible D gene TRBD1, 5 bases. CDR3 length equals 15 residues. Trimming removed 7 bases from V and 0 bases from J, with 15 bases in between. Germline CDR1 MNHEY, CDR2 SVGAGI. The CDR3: CASKSSGIANYGYTF. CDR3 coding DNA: TGTGCCAGCAAATCTTCAGGGATCGCTAACTATGGCTACACCTTC.

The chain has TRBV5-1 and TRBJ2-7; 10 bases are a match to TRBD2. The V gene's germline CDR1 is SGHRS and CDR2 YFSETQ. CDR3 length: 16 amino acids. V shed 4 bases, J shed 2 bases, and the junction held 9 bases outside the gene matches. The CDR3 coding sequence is TGCGCCAGCAGCCTGGGTAGCGGGGGGACCACCTACGAGCAGTACTTC. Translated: CASSLGSGGTTYEQYF.

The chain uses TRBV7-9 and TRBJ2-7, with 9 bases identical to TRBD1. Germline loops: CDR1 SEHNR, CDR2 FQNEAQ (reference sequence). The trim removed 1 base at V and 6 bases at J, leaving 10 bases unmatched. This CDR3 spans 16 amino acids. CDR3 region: CASSLVYGTGRTEQYF. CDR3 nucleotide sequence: TGTGCCAGCAGCTTAGTTTATGGGACAGGGAGGACCGAGCAGTACTTC.

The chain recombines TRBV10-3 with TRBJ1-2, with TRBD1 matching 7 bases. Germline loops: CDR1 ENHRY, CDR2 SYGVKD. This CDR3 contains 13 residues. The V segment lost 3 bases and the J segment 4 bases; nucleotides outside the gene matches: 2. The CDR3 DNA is TGTGCCATCAGTGAAGGGACAGTCTATGGCTACACCTTC. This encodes CAISEGTVYGYTF.

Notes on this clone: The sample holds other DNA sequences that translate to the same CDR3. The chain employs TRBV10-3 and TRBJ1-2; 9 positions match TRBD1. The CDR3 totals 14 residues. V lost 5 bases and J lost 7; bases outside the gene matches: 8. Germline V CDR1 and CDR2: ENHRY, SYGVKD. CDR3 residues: CAISNTGGPSGYTF. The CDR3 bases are TGTGCCATCAGTAATACAGGGGGCCCGAGTGGCTACACCTTC.

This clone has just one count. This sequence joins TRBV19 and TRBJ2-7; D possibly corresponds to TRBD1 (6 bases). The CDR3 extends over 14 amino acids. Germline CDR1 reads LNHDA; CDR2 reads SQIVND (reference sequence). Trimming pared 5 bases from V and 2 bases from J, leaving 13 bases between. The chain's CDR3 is CASSSRQVPYEQYF. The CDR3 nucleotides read TGTGCCAGTAGTTCCCGACAGGTCCCCTACGAGCAGTACTTC.

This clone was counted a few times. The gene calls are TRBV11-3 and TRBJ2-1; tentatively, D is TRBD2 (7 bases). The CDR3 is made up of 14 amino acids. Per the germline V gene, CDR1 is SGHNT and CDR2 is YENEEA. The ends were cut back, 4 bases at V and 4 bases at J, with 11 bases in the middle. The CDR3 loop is CASSSGGPYNEQFF. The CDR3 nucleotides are TGTGCCAGCAGCTCGGGGGGCCCATACAATGAGCAGTTCTTC.

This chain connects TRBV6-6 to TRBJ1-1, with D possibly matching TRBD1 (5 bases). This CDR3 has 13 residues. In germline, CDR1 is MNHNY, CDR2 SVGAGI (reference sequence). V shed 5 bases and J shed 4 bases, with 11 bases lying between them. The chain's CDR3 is CASSAPGGTEAFF. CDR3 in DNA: TGTGCCAGCAGTGCCCCCGGGGGCACTGAAGCTTTCTTT.

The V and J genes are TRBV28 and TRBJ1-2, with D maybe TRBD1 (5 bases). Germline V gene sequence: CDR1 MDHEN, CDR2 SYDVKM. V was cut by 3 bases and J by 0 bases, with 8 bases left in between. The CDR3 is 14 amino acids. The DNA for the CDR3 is TGTGCCAGCAGTTTTAGACAGTCTAACTATGGCTACACCTTC. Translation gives CASSFRQSNYGYTF.

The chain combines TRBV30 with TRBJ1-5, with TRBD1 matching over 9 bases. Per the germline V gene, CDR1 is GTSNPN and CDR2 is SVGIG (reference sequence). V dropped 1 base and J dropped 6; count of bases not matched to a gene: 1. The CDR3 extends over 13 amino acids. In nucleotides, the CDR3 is TGTGCCTGGAGTGGACAGGGGGGTCAGCCCCAGCATTTT. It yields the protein CAWSGQGGQPQHF.

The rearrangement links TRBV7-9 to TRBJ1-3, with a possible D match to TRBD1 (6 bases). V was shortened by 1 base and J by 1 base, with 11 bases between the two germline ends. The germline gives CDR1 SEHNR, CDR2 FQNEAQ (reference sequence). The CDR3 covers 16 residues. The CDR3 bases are TGTGCCAGCAGCTTAGTGCAGGGGATTTCTGGAAACACCATATATTTT. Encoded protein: CASSLVQGISGNTIYF.

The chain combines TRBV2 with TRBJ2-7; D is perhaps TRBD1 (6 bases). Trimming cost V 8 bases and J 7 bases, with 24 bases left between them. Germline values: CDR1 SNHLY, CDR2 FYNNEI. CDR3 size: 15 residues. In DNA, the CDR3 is TGTGCCAGCGTGCGCGGAGGACAGCTCCCAGGAGAGCAGTACTTC. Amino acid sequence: CASVRGGQLPGEQYF.

CDR3 region: CASSPARDTEAFF. In nucleotides, the CDR3 is TGTGCCAGCAGCCCCGCCCGGGACACTGAAGCTTTCTTT. V usage is TRBV7-2 and J usage is TRBJ1-1; D call uncertain. The CDR3 has 13 amino acids. Between the trimmed V and J ends, which lost 5 bases and 3 bases, there was a span of 10 bases. Germline V lookup: CDR1 SGHTA, CDR2 FQGNSA.

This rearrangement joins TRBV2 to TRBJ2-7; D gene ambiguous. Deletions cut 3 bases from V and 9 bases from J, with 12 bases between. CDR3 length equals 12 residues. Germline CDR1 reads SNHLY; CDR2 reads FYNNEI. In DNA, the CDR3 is TGTGCCAGCAGTGATCAGGTTTTCGGGCAGTACTTC. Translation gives CASSDQVFGQYF.

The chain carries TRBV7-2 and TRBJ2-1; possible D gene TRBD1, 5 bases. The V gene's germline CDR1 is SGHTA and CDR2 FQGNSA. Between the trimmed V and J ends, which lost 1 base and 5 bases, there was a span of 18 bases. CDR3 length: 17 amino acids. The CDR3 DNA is TGTGCCAGCAGCTTAGGTTGGGGCAGAATGTGGAACAATGAGCAGTTCTTC. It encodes CASSLGWGRMWNNEQFF.

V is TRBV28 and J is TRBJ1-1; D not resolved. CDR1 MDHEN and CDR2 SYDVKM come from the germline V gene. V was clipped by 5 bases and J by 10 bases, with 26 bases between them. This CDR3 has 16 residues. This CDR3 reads CASSPGGPANGEGAFF. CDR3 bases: TGTGCCAGCAGTCCCGGAGGGCCTGCCAACGGGGAGGGAGCTTTCTTT.

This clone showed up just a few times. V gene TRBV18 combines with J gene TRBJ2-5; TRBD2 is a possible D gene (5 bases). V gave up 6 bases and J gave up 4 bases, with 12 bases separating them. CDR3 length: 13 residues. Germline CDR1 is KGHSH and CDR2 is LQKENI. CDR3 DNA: TGTGCCAGCTCCTCGAGCGGACGAGAGACCCAGTACTTC. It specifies CASSSSGRETQYF.

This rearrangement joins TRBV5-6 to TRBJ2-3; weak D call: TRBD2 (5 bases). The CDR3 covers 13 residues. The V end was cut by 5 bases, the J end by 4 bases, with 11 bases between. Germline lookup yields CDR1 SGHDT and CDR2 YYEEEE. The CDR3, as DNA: TGTGCCAGCAGACCAATCGGGGCAGATACGCAGTATTTT. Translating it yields CASRPIGADTQYF.

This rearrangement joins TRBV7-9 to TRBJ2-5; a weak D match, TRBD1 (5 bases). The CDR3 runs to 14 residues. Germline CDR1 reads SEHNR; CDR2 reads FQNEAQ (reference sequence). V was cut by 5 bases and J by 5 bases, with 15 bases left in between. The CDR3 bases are TGTGCCAGCAGCCAGGGTCCACCTAACGAGACCCAGTACTTC. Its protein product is CASSQGPPNETQYF.

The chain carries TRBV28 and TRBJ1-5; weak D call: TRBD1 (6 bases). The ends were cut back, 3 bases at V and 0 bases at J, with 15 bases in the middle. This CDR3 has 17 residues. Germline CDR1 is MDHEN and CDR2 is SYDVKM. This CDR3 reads CASSFRGSGYSNQPQHF. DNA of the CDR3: TGTGCCAGCAGTTTTAGGGGGTCGGGATATAGCAATCAGCCCCAGCATTTT.

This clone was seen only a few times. This CDR3 is CASSSEGQGLGSPLHF. CDR3 nucleotides: TGTGCCAGCAGTTCCGAGGGGCAGGGGTTAGGTTCACCCCTCCACTTT. V is TRBV6-2 or TRBV6-3 and J is TRBJ1-6; TRBD1 might be the D (6 bases). Germline V lookup: CDR1 MNHEY, CDR2 SVGEGT. The V end was cut by 4 bases, the J end by 9 bases, with 19 bases between. This CDR3 region has 16 residues.

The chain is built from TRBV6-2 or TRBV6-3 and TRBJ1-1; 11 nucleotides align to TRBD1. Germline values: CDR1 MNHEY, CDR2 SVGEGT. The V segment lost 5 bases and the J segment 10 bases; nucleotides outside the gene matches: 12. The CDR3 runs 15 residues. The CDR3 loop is CASSPGDRGTLRAFF. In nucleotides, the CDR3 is TGTGCCAGCAGTCCGGGGGACAGGGGGACACTTCGAGCTTTCTTT.

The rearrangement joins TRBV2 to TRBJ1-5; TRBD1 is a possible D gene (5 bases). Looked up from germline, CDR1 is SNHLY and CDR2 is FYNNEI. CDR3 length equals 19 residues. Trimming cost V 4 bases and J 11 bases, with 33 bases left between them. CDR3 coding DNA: TGTGCCAGCAGTGGGGGGTGGGGGGACGCTACCCCACTTTCCCTCTCCCAGCATTTT. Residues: CASSGGWGDATPLSLSQHF.